Listed below are T cell receptor beta chains from one sample, sequenced in a study of monozygotic twins with inflammatory bowel disease. TCRdb reprocessed the 5' RACE reads and keeps a single row for each CDR3 protein, giving no DNA. The record lists over 150,000 distinct CDR3 sequences, of which the ten most abundant hold 2.4%. Sequencing used blood. All receptors derive from a human donor with ulcerative colitis or Crohn's disease, or a healthy co-twin of an affected twin (not recorded which). The CDR3 runs from the conserved cysteine through the conserved F or W.

j_call v_call cdr3_aa
TRBJ2-3 TRBV7-3 CASRVGGDTDTQYF
TRBJ2-3 TRBV6-5 CASSYRRTDTQYF
TRBJ2-1 TRBV6-5 CASSYRDRGSYNEQFF
TRBJ2-7 TRBV27 CASSYRVGFEQYF
TRBJ2-5 TRBV3-1 CASSQDMGVGETQYF
TRBJ2-2 TRBV29-1 CSVEVPGLRGELFF
TRBJ1-5 TRBV25-1 CATMDRGRDSNQPQHF
TRBJ1-2 TRBV27 CASSSDWSGYTF
TRBJ2-3 TRBV7-2 CASSFWTSGGNTQYF
TRBJ2-1 TRBV9 CASSSDRVPDNEQFF
TRBJ1-2 TRBV11-1 CASSFLGDYGYTF
TRBJ2-2 TRBV6-1 CASSKLWARAITGELFF
TRBJ2-1 TRBV5-1 CASSLAISGKYNEQFF
TRBJ1-1 TRBV2 CASSQGEEVTEAFF
TRBJ1-6 TRBV9 CASSIGGSNSPLHF
TRBJ1-5 TRBV20-1 CSARTSRDQPQHF
TRBJ1-1 TRBV11-2 CASSVAGGLTEAFF
TRBJ2-5 TRBV9 CASSILGGSYQETQYF
TRBJ1-2 TRBV30 CAWTRGATYGYTF
TRBJ2-5 TRBV5-1 CASRGQGREAETQYF
TRBJ1-6 TRBV7-2 CASSQTGEGSPLHF
TRBJ1-5 TRBV28 CASSLVGLPQHF
TRBJ1-1 TRBV7-3 CASSLMGGGDTEAFF
TRBJ1-1 TRBV7-2 CAGSRDSITEAFF
TRBJ2-1 TRBV7-3 CASSPLAGGTNEQFF
TRBJ2-3 TRBV12-3/TRBV12-4 CASSPLTSGGPGDTQYF
TRBJ1-5 TRBV7-9 CASSLGPEHGNQPQHF
TRBJ2-7 TRBV20-1 CSARVSPVKDEQYF
TRBJ1-5 TRBV20-1 CSAGHYSNQPQHF
TRBJ1-5 TRBV3-1 CASSLSGGQPQHF
TRBJ2-1 TRBV6-1 CASRREGGINNEQFF
TRBJ2-1 TRBV6-2/TRBV6-3 CASSLLAGRNEQFF
TRBJ1-2 TRBV6-5 CASSLESRTYDGYTF
TRBJ1-1 TRBV20-1 CSAQRGGYYTEAFF
TRBJ2-7 TRBV13 CASSPTGTGGIEQYF
TRBJ1-4 TRBV2 CASRDRLKGNEKLFF
TRBJ2-1 TRBV3-1 CASSAWTSGEQFF
TRBJ2-2 TRBV24-1 CATSDPSSGLTGELFF
TRBJ1-1 TRBV6-2/TRBV6-3 CASQPTRINTEAFF
TRBJ2-1 TRBV7-2 CASSLPGLGAQFF
TRBJ2-3 TRBV7-2 CASSLDKDRLDTQYF